The source of this TCR beta chain is a study of T cell responses to AZD1222 COVID-19 vaccine (dated by TCRdb to about 2021). Some background on the complete study: AZD1222 recipients with second doses at about 4 weeks or about 12 weeks were pooled, because spike-specific TCR depth and breadth did not differ between schedules. A total of approximately 240 trial participants underwent TCR sequencing, of whom 207 had received two doses of AZD1222 and roughly 26 had received two doses of the MenACWY control vaccine. Enrollment into the trials was organized by age into subgroups of 18-55, 56-69 and 70-plus years, and those subgroups contained roughly 150, 30 and 60 TCR-sequenced participants, respectively. The investigation overall reported the following: Participants were mostly white British and included more females than males, and it was suggested by the authors that clonal diversity may have been underestimated. Reportedly, close to half of the unique spike-specific TCRs recognized epitopes lying outside the regions that are mutated in the B.1.351 and B.1.1.7 variants. Conclusions about previously exposed vaccinees were limited because only six AZD1222 recipients were SARS-CoV-2 seropositive at baseline. Because no day 14 peak-response samples were available, repertoires were characterized only after the peak T cell response. In the small 56-69-year group, the increase in depth fell short of significance, most likely because of low power. After two AZD1222 doses, both the breadth and the depth of spike-specific TCRs were significantly higher than at day 0 and than in MenACWY recipients. The whole spike protein was spanned by vaccine-associated CD4 TCRs, and dominant responses were seen in regions 160-218 and 743-854.

This clone was seen only a few times. What antigen it recognizes has not been identified. One base away there is no much larger clone; base qualities are not given. In the paper's terms, the time point label means: baseline before first vaccination. The vaccinee samples were drawn from two UK trials, COV001 and COV002, one of which was a single-blind randomized controlled phase 2/3 trial testing AZD1222 (ChAdOx1 nCoV-19) in healthy adults. For TCRbeta chain sequencing, PBMC samples from trial participants were taken at day 0 and at day 28 after the second dose. The CDR3 regions of human TCRbeta chains were analyzed by immunosequencing. On the authors' methods: TCRs in the repertoires were matched against a reference library of SARS-CoV-2-specific TCRs that had been generated with the MIRA antigen-specificity platform. Breadth was defined as the fraction of unique TCRs that were SARS-CoV-2-associated. Depth was defined as the fraction of total T cells that were SARS-CoV-2-associated. Using the MIRA data, each spike-specific TCR was mapped to the spike region that the TCR reacts to and placed in a CD4 or CD8 class. Log10-transformed breadth and depth values were compared by one-way ANOVA with Sidak's multiple comparisons tests. TCRdb carries this immuneACCESS record with in-frame sequences only. Its versions omit some clonotypes, under half of them owing to an unresolved V gene in the studies checked, with the rest unexplained. V, J and clone size are taken as reported in that table, and D and trimming were inferred from the DNA itself. In all, the sample holds approximately 100,000 clones, and roughly 92% of those were seen once. Approximately 4.9% of the sample is in the top ten clones.

V has 3 bases trimmed and J has 1 base trimmed; junction bases matching no gene number 3. Taken from the germline V gene, the CDR1 and CDR2 loops are SGHRS and YFSETQ. Inclusive of the bounding cysteine and phenylalanine, the CDR3 is 14 residues long. This entry keeps only the CDR3 DNA: 42 bases, framed from base 1. Sequencing used peripheral blood, obtained on day 0 of AZD1222 vaccination. This receptor was identified in an adult in good health. The chain is assembled from TRBV5-1 and TRBJ1-1; 7 middle bases align to TRBD1. The CDR3 sequence is CASSSRQGNTEAFF. The bases are TGCGCCAGCAGCTCAAGACAGGGGAACACTGAAGCTTTCTTT.